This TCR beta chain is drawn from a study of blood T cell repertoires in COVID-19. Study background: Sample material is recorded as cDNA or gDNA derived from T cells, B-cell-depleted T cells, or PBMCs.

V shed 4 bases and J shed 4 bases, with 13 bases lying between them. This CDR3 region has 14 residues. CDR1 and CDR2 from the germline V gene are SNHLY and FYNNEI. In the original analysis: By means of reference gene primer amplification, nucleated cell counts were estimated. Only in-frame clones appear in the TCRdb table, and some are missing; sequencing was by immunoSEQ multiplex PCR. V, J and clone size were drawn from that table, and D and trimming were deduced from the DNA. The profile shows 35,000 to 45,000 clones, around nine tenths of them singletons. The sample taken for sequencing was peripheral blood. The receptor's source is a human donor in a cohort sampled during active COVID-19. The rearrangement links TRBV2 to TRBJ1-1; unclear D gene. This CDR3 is CASSAKASLTEAFF. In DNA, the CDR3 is TGTGCCAGCAGTGCGAAGGCTAGCCTCACTGAAGCTTTCTTT.